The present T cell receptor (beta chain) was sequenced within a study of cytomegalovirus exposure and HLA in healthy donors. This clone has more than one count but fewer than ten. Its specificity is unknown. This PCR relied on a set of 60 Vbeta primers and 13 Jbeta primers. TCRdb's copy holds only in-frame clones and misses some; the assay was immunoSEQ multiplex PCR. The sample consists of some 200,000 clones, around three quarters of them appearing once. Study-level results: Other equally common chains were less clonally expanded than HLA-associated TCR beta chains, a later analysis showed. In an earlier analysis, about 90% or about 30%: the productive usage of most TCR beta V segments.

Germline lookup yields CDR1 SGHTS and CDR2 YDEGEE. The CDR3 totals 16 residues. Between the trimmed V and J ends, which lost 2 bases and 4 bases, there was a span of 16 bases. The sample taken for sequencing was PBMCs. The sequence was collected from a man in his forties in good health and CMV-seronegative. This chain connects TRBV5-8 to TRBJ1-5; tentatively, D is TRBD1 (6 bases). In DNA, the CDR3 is TGTGCCAGCAGCTTCCTGGGGGGGGGCGGGAATCAGCCCCAGCATTTT. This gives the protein CASSFLGGGGNQPQHF.